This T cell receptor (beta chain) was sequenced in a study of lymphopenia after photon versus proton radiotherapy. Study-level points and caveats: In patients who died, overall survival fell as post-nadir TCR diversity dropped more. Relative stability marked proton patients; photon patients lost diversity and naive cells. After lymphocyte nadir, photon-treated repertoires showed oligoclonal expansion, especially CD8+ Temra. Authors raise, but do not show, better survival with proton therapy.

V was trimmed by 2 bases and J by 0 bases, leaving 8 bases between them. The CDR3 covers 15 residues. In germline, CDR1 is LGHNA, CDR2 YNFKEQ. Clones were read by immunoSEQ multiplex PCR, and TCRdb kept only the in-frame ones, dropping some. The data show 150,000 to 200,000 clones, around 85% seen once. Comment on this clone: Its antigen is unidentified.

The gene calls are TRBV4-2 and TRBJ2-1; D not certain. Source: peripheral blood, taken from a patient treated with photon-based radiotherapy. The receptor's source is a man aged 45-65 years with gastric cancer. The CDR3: CASSQSVSSYNEQFF. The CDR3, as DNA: TGTGCCAGCAGCCAATCGGTAAGCTCCTACAATGAGCAGTTCTTC.